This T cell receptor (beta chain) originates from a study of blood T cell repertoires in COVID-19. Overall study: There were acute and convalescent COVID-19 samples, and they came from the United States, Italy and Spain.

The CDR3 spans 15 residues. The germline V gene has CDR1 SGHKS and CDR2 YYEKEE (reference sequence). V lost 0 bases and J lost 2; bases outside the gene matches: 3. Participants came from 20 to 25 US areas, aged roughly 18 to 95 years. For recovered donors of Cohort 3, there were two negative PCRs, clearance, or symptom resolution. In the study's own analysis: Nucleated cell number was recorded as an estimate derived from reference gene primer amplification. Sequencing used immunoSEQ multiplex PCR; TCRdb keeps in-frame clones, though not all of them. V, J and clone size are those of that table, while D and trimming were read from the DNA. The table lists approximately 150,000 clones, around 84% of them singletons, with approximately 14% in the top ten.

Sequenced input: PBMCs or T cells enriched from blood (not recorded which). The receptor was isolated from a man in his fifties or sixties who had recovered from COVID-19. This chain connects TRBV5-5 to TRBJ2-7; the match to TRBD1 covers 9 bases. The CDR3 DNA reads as TGTGCCAGCAGCTTGGGGACAGGGGCCGCCTACGAGCAGTACTTC. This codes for CASSLGTGAAYEQYF. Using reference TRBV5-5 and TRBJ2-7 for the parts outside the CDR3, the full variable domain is DAGVTQSPTHLIKTRGQQVTLRCSPISGHKSVSWYQQVLGQGPQFIFQYYEKEERGRGNFPDRFSARQFPNYSSELNVNALLLGDSALYLCASSLGTGAAYEQYFGPGTRLTVT.